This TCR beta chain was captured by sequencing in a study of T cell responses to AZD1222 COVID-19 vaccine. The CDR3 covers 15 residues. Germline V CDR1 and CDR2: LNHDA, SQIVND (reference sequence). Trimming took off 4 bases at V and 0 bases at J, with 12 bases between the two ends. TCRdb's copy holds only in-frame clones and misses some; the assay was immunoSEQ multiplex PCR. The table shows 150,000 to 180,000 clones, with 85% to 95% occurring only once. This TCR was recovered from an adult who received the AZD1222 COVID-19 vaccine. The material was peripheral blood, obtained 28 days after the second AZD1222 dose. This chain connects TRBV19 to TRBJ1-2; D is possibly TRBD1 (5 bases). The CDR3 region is CASSTPGSANYGYTF. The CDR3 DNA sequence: TGTGCCAGTAGTACCCCAGGGTCGGCTAACTATGGCTACACCTTC.